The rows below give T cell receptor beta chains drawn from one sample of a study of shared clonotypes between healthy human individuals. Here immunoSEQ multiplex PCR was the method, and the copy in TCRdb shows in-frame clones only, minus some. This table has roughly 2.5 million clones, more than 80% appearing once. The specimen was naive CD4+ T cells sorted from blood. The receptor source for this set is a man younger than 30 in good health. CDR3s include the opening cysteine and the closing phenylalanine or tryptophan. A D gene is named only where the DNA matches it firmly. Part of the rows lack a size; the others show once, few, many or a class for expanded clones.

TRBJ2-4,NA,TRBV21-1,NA,TGTGCCACCATACGGGGACAGGGAAACGGGACCAAAAACATTCAGTACTTC,CATIRGQGNGTKNIQYF
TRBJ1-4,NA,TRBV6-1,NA,TGTGCCAGCAGTGAAGCCGGGGCCCTTTTCCCAACTAATGAAAAACTGTTTTTT,CASSEAGALFPTNEKLFF
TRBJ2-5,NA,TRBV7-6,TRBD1,TGTGCCAGCAGCTTAATGGGACAGGCAGAGACCCAGTACTTC,CASSLMGQAETQYF
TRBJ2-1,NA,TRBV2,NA,TGTGCCAGCAGTGACTACAATGAGCAGTTCTTC,CASSDYNEQFF
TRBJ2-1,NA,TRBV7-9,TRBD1,TGTGCCAGCAGCTTCGGCGGGACAGGGGGAGGTGAGCAGTTCTTC,CASSFGGTGGGEQFF
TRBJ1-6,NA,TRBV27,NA,TGTGCCAGCAGTTTAGCCAGGGCCCCGGGGAGCTCCTATAATTCACCCCTCCACTTT,CASSLARAPGSSYNSPLHF
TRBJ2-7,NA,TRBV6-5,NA,TGTGCCAGCAGACCCCGACAGGAGGCCTACGAGCAGTACTTC,CASRPRQEAYEQYF
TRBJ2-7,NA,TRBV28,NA,TGTGCCAGCTTGGGGACCCCCCCGTCCTACGAGCAGTACTTC,CASLGTPPSYEQYF
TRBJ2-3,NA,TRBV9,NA,TGTGCCAGCAGCGTGGTGGCTAGCACAGATACGCAGTATTTT,CASSVVASTDTQYF
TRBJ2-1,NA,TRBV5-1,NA,TGCGCCAGCAGCCCCTTAATGGTTGCCTACAATGAGCAGTTCTTC,CASSPLMVAYNEQFF
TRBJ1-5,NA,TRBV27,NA,TGTGCCAGCAGTTTATTGGGGGGAATGGGCAATCAGCCCCAGCATTTT,CASSLLGGMGNQPQHF
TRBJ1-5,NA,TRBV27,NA,TGTGCCAGCAGTTTAGTCGCGCGAAGCAATCAGCCCCAGCATTTT,CASSLVARSNQPQHF
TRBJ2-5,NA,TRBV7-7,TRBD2,TGTGCTAGCAGCTTAGACGGGACTAGACAAGAGACCCAGTACTTC,CASSLDGTRQETQYF
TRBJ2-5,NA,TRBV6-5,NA,TGCGCCAGCAGTTACTCAAGGGACCAGGCGACCCAGTACTTC,CASSYSRDQATQYF
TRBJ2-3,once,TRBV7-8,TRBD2,TGTGCCAGCAGCTTACGGGGGGGAATGCAGTATTTT,CASSLRGGMQYF
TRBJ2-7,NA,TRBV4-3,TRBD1,TGCGCCAGCAGCCAAGGCTCCGGGACAGGGGGCTTGTCCTACGAGCAGTACTTC,CASSQGSGTGGLSYEQYF
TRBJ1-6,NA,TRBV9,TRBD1,TGTGCCAGCAGCGGGGATTCAGGGGGCAGTTCACCCCTCCACTTT,CASSGDSGGSSPLHF
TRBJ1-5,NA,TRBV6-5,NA,TGTGCCAGCAGCGAGGGTGGGCGCAATCAGCCCCAGCATTTT,CASSEGGRNQPQHF
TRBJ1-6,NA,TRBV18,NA,TGTGCCAGCTCATCCGATGAAGGTTCACCCCTCCACTTT,CASSSDEGSPLHF
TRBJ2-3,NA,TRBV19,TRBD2,TGTGCCAGTAGTTTCCAATCCTGGGTCGTGCGGGAGGGCGCAGATACGCAGTATTTT,CASSFQSWVVREGADTQYF
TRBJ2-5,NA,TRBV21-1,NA,TGTGCCAGCAGCAAAGTAGGAGCGGGAGGGCCCCAAGAGACCCAGTACTTC,CASSKVGAGGPQETQYF
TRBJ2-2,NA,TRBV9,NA,TGTGCCAGCAAGGGCGATTTGAACACCGGGGAGCTGTTTTTT,CASKGDLNTGELFF
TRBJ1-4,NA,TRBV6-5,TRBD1,TGTGCCAGCAGTGCCCGGACAGGGGGCGCGTTTAAGGTGTTTTTT,CASSARTGGAFKVFF
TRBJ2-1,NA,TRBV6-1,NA,TGTGCCAGCACCCCGACCGCCTACAATGAGCAGTTCTTC,CASTPTAYNEQFF
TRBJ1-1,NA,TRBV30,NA,TGTGCCTGGAATCCTGGGGCCAGCGCTGAAGCTTTCTTT,CAWNPGASAEAFF
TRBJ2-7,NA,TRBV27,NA,TGTGCCAGCAGTTTAGTCTGGGATTCTGGTCCTCTGTACTTC,CASSLVWDSGPLYF
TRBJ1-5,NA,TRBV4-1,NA,TGCGCCAGCAGCCAAGTCCCCGGGATTAGCAATCAGCCCCAGCATTTT,CASSQVPGISNQPQHF
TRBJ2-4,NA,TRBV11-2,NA,TGTGCCAGCAATCCGTTTGGCGGGGCCTCGGGCAAAAACATTCAGTACTTC,CASNPFGGASGKNIQYF
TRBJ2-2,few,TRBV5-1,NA,TGCGCCAGCAGCTCCAACACCGGGGAGCTGTTTTTT,CASSSNTGELFF
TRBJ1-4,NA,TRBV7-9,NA,TGTGCCAGCAGCTCCGACCAAAACGAAAAACTGTTTTTT,CASSSDQNEKLFF
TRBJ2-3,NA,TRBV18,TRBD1,TGTGCCAGCACTCCGGGACAGGCCCAAGATACGCAGTATTTT,CASTPGQAQDTQYF
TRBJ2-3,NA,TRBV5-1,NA,TGCGCCAGCAGCGGACCTAGCACAGATACGCAGTATTTT,CASSGPSTDTQYF
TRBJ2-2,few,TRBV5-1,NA,TGCGCCAGCAGCTTGGACGGATCGAACACCGGGGAGCTGTTTTTT,CASSLDGSNTGELFF
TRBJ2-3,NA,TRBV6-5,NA,TGTGCCAGCAGAACTAGTAGCACAGATACGCAGTATTTT,CASRTSSTDTQYF
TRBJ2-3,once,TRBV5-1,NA,TGCGCCAGCAGTTATACTTCTAGCACAGATACGCAGTATTTT,CASSYTSSTDTQYF
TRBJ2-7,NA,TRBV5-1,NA,TGCGCCAGCAGCTTAAGGAGGAGTATTCAGAATGGGTACGAGCAGTACTTC,CASSLRRSIQNGYEQYF
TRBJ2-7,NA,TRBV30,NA,TGTGCCTGGAGTGTGAGAGGGACCTACGAGCAGTACTTC,CAWSVRGTYEQYF
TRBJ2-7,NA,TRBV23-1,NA,TGCGCCAGCCCGTATAGTGGCCACGAGCAGTACTTC,CASPYSGHEQYF
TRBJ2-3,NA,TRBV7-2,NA,TGTGCCAGCAGCCCAGTGGGGGCAGATACGCAGTATTTT,CASSPVGADTQYF
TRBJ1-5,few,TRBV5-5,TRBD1,TGTGCCAGCAGCTTGACAGGGGGCAATCAGCCCCAGCATTTT,CASSLTGGNQPQHF
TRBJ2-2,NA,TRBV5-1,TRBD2,TGCGCCAGCAGCTTCGGCAGGGAGGGCGGGGAGCTGTTTTTT,CASSFGREGGELFF
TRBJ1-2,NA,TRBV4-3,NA,TGCGCCAGCAGCCAAGTAGAAGGTGGGCTAGATGGCTACACCTTC,CASSQVEGGLDGYTF
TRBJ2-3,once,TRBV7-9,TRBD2,TGTGCCAGCAGCTTCGGGCTAGCGGGGGGCCTTAGCACAGATACGCAGTATTTT,CASSFGLAGGLSTDTQYF